This T cell receptor (beta chain) was sequenced during a study (dated by TCRdb to about 2016). The method behind the library was RT-PCR. Reads for this sample came from an Illumina MiSeq. TCRdb redid the processing of the public reads, applying fastp at Q25 and MiXCR, and retained in-frame beta chains. Records with the same CDR3 protein are collapsed into one entry carrying the most frequent genes and DNA. Across this sample there are around 700,000 distinct CDR3 sequences, with more than 13% seen only once. The ten largest account for around 3.3% of the sample. The germline V gene provides CDR1 MNHEY and CDR2 SVGEGT. There are 14 amino acids in the CDR3, from cysteine to phenylalanine inclusive. The retained sequence is limited to the CDR3, 42 bases, with the frame set at the first base. V lost 6 bases and J lost 5 bases; the stretch between them is 14 bases long. Concerning this clonotype: Which antigen it targets is not known. No much larger clone is present one base from it, and per-base qualities are unavailable.

The sequenced material came from memory CD4+ T cells from blood. The TCR sequence derives from a female donor in good health, serving as a healthy control. Recombination joined TRBV6-2 or TRBV6-3 with TRBJ1-5; the D gene lacks a confident call. The CDR3 corresponds to CASSRQLSYQPQHF. The bases read TGTGCCAGCAGCCGACAATTATCATATCAGCCCCAGCATTTT.